This T cell receptor beta chain was obtained from a study of T cell responses to AZD1222 COVID-19 vaccine. Sequencing was performed with immunoSEQ multiplex PCR; in TCRdb, only in-frame clones are kept and a portion is missing. The sample includes some 160,000 clones, roughly 93% of them seen just once. V shed 2 bases and J shed 4 bases, with 17 bases lying between them. Germline V gene sequence: CDR1 MNHEY, CDR2 SVGAGI. CDR3 length: 16 amino acids. The sequences come from peripheral blood, collected 28 days after the second AZD1222 dose. The clonotype comes from an adult who received the AZD1222 COVID-19 vaccine. The chain couples TRBV6-5 to TRBJ1-2; a weak D match, TRBD1 (5 bases). The CDR3 region has the DNA TGTGCCAGCAGTTACCCCGGGGCCGTCACCCCCTATGGCTACACCTTC. Residues: CASSYPGAVTPYGYTF.